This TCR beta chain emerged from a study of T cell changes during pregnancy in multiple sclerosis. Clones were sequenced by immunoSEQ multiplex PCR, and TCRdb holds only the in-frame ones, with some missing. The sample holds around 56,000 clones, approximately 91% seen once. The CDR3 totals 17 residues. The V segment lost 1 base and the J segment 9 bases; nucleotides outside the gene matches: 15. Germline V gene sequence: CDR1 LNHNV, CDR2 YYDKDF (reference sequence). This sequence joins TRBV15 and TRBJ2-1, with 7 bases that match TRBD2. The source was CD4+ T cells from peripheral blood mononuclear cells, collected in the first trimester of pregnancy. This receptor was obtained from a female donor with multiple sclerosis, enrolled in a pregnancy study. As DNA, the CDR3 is TGTGCCACCAGCAGAGGCGGGGGAGGGGCGGTTGAAAGTGAGCAGTTCTTC. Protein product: CATSRGGGGAVESEQFF.